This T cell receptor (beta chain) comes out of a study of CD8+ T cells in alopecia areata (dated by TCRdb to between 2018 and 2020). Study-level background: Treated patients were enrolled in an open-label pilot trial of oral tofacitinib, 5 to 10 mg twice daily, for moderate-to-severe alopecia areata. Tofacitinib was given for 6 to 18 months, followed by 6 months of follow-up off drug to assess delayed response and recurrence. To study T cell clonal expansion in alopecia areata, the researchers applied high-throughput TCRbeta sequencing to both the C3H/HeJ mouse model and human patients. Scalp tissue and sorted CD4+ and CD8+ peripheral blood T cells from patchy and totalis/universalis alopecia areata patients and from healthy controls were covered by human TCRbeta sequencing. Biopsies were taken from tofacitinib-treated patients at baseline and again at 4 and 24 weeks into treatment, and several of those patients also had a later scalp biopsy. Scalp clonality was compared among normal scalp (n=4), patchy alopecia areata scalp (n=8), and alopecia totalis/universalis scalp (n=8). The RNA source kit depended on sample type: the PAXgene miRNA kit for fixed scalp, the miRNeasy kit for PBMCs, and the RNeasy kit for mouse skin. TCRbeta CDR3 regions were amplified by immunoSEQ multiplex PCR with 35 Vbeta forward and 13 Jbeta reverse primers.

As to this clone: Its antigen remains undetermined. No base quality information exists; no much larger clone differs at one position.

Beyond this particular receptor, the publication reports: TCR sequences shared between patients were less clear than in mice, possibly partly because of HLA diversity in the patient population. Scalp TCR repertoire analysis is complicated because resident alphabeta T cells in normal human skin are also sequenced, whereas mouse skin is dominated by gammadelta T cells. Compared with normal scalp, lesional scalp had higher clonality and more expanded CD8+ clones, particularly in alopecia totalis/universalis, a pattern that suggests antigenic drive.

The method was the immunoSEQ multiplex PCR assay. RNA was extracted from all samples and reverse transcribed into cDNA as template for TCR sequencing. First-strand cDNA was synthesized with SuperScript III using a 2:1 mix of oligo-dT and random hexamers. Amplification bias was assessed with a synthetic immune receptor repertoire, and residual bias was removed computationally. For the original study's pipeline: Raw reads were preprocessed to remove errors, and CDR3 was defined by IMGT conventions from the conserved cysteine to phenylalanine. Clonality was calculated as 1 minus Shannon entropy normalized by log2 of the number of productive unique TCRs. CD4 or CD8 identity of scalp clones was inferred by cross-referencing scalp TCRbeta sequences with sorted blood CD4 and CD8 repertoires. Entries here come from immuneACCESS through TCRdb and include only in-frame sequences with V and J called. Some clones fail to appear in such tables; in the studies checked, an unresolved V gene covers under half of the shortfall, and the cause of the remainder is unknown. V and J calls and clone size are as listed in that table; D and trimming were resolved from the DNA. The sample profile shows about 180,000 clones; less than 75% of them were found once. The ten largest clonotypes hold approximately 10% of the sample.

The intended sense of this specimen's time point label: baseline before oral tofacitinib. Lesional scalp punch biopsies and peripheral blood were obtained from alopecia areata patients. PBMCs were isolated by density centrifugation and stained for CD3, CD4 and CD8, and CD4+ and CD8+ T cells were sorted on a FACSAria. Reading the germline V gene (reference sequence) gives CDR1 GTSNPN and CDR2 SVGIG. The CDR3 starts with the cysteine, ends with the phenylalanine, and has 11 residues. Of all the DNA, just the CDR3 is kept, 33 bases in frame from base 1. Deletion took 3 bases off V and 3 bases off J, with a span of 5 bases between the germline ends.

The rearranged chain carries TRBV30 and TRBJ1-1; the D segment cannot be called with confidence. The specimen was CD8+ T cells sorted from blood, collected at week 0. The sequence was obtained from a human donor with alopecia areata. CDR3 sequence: CAWRKYTEAFF. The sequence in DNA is TGTGCCTGGAGAAAATACACTGAAGCTTTCTTT.